This entry is about one T cell receptor beta chain. Every donor contributed about 10 milliliters of peripheral blood by blood draw. With V trimmed by 5 bases and J by 0 bases, 10 bases remained unmatched. The CDR3 loop spans 19 amino acids. CDR1 is SGHDT and CDR2 is YYEEEE in the germline V gene. This sample stems from a study of blood T cells in healthy people across ages. Study background: Capture via template switching afforded approximately one barcoded beta molecule per two T cells.

Alongside a J-beta primer mix, a sample-barcoded 5' primer served in a second PCR lasting about 7 to 12 cycles. A template-switch adaptor that had 12 random nucleotides put a tag on each cDNA molecule. TCRdb reprocessed the 5' RACE reads with MiXCR, giving one entry per CDR3 protein. The sample carries about 1.6 million distinct CDR3 sequences, about 35% recorded once. This chain links TRBV5-6 with TRBJ2-4; TRBD2 matches 14 bases. The sequenced sample was blood. This sequence was found in a woman aged 25 to 39 in good health. The CDR3 nucleotides read TGTGCCAGCAGACGACTAGCGGGAGGGTTGTGGGGAGCCAAAAACATTCAGTACTTC. Its protein is CASRRLAGGLWGAKNIQYF.